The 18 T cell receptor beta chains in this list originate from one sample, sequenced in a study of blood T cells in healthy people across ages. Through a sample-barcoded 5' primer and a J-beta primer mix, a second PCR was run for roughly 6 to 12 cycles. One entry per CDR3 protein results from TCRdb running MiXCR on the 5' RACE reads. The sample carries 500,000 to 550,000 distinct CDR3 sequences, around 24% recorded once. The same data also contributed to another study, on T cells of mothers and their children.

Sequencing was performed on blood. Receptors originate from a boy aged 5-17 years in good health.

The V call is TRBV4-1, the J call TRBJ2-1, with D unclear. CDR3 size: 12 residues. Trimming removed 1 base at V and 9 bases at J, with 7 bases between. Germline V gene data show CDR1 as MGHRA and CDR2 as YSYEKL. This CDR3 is CASSQGGTEQFF. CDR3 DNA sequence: TGCGCCAGCAGCCAAGGCGGCACTGAGCAGTTCTTC.

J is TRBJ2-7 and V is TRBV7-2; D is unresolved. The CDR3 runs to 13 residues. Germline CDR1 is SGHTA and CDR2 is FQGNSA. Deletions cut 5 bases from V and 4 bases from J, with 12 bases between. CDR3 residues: CASSPATQYEQYF. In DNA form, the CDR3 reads TGTGCCAGCAGCCCAGCCACTCAATACGAGCAGTACTTC.

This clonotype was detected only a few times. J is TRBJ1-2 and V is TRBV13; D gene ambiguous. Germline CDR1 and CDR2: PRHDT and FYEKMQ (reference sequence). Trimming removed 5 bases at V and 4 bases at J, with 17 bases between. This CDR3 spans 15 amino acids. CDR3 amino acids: CASSPNAEDRYGYTF. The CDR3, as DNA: TGTGCCAGCAGCCCTAATGCCGAGGATCGCTATGGCTACACCTTC.

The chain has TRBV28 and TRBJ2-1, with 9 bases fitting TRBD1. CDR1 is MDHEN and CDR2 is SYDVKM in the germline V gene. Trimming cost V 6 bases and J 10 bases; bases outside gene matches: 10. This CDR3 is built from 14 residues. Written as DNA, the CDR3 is TGTGCCAGCAGCCAATGGGGACAGGGTCGGGAGCAGTTCTTC. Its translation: CASSQWGQGREQFF.

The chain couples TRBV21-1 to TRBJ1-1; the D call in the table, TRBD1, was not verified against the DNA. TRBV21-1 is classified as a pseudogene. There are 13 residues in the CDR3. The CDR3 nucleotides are TGTGCCAGCTCCATTGGGGCGGGCACTGAAGCTTTCTTT. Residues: CASSIGAGTEAFF.

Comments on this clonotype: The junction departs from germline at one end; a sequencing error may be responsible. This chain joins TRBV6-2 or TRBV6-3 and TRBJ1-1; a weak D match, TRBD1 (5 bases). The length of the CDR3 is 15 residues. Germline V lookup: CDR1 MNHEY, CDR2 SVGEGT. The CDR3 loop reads CASSYSRGMNTEAFF. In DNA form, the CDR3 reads TGTGCCAGCAGCTACTCGAGGGGTATGAACACTGAAGCTTTCTTT.

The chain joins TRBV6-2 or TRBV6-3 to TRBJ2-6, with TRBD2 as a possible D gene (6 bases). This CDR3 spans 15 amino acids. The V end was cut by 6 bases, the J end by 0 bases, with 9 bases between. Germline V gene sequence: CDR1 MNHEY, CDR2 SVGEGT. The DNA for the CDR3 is TGTGCCAGCAGCATCGGGGGCTCTGGGGCCAACGTCCTGACTTTC. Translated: CASSIGGSGANVLTF.

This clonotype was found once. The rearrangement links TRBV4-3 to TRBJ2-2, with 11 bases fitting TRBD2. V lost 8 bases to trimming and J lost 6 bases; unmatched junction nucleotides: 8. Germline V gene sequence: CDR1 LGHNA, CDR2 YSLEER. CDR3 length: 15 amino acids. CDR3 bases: TGCGCCAGCCGGCCCGGGACTAGCGGCTCCGGGGAGCTGTTTTTT. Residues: CASRPGTSGSGELFF.

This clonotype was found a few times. As DNA, the CDR3 is TGTGCCAGCAGCCCCGGGGACATCGGGTACGAGCAGTTCTTC. Protein: CASSPGDIGYEQFF. The V call is TRBV12-3 or TRBV12-4, the J call TRBJ2-1; tentatively, D is TRBD1 (6 bases). This CDR3 is 14 amino acids long. V dropped 6 bases and J dropped 10 bases, with 19 bases sitting between them.

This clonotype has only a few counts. DNA for the CDR3: TGCAGCGTACTGCCCCAGGGGCTGAACACTGAAGCTTTCTTT. Its translation is CSVLPQGLNTEAFF. The rearrangement links TRBV29-1 to TRBJ1-1, with D maybe TRBD1 (6 bases). The CDR3 loop spans 14 amino acids. V lost 6 bases, J lost 0 bases, and 14 bases lay in between. The germline V gene encodes CDR1 SQVTM and CDR2 ANQGSEA.

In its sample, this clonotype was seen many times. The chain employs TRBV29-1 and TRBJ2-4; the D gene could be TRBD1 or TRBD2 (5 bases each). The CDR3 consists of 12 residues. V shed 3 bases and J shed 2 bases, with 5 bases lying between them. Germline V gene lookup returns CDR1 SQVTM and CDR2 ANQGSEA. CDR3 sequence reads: CSVEGPKNIQYF. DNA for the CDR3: TGCAGCGTTGAGGGACCCAAAAACATTCAGTACTTC.

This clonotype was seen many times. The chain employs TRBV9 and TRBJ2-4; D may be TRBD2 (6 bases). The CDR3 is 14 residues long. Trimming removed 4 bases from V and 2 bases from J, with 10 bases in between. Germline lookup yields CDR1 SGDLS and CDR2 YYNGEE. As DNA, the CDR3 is TGTGCCAGCAGCCCCGGACTAACCAAAAACATTCAGTACTTC. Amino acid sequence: CASSPGLTKNIQYF.

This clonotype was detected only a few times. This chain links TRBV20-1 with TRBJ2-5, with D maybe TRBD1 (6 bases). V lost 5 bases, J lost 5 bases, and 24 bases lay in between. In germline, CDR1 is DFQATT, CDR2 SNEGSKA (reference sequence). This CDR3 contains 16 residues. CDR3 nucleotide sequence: TGCAGTGCTCACATTCGACCTAGGACAGTATGGGAGACCCAGTACTTC. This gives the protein CSAHIRPRTVWETQYF.

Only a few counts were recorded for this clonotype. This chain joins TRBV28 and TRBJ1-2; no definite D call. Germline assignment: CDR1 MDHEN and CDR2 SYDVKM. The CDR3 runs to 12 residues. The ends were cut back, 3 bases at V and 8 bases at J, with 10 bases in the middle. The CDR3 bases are TGTGCCAGCAGTTTGCGGGCGCGAGGCTACACCTTC. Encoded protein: CASSLRARGYTF.

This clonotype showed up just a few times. CDR3 loop: CSARTVGDSQETQYF. CDR3 nucleotide sequence: TGCAGTGCTCGGACTGTAGGGGACAGCCAAGAGACCCAGTACTTC. The chain couples TRBV20-1 to TRBJ2-5; 7 bases match TRBD1. The CDR3 extends over 15 amino acids. Germline CDR1 is DFQATT and CDR2 is SNEGSKA (reference sequence). The V segment lost 5 bases and the J segment 1 base; nucleotides outside the gene matches: 10.

The CDR3: CASSYSRPPTGELFF. The CDR3 coding sequence is TGTGCCAGCAGTTACTCGAGACCACCCACCGGGGAGCTGTTTTTT. The rearrangement uses TRBV6-2 or TRBV6-3 and TRBJ2-2, with D uncertain. Trimming shortened V by 0 bases and J by 4 bases, and 9 bases separated the two germline ends. From germline, CDR1 is MNHEY and CDR2 SVGEGT. The CDR3 is 15 amino acids.

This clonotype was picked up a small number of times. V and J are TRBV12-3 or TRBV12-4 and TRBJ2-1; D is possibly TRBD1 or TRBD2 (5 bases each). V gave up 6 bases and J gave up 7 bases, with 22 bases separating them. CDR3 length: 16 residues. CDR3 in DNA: TGTGCCAGCAGCAGGTACCAGGGAGAAGAGTCTAATGAGCAGTTCTTC. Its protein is CASSRYQGEESNEQFF.

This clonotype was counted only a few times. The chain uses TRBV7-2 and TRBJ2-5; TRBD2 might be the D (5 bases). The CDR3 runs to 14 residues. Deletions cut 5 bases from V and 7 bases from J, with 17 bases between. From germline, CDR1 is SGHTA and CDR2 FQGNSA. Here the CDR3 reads CASSQEGLAVTQYF. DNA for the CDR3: TGTGCCAGCAGCCAAGAAGGGCTAGCAGTGACCCAGTACTTC.